Listed here is a single T cell receptor beta chain. What it binds is not known. This entry comes from a study of memory CD4+ T cells and cytomegalovirus serostatus. With 3 bases removed from V and 5 bases from J, the gap between germline ends came to 14 bases. Germline CDR1 and CDR2: KGHSH and LQKENI. The CDR3 sequence is 15 residues long. The sort gate was single viable CD3+CD4+CD8-CD45RO+ cells for memory CD4+ T cells. Positive selection with CD4 microbeads enriched total CD4+ T cells. Produced via immunoSEQ multiplex PCR; TCRdb's table is partial and in-frame only. This table holds about 41,000 clones, 76% found once. Study-wide results and caveats: Median bootstrapped AUC for CMV status was around 0.95 originally, about 0.9 US-trained.

The chain has TRBV18 and TRBJ2-1, with D possibly being TRBD2 (5 bases). Sequenced input: memory CD4+ T cells from blood. The sequence was collected from an adult in good health and CMV-seronegative. CDR3 sequence: CASSPSGITDNEQFF. Written as DNA, the CDR3 is TGTGCCAGCTCACCCTCCGGGATCACCGACAATGAGCAGTTCTTC.